The sequence of this T cell receptor beta chain was determined in a study of graft-versus-host responses after intestinal transplantation. Study at large: Every one of the recipients received anti-thymocyte globulin induction and afterwards took tacrolimus and steroids for three to four years. Study observations and caveats: Recipient marrow contained GvH clones, some of which appeared first in ileum or blood. Early post-transplant HvG declines tracked with peak circulating GvH clone levels.

TCRdb's table, derived via immunoSEQ multiplex PCR, lists solely in-frame clones and lacks some. The sample has 57,000 or so clones; under 95% are singletons. Trimming stripped 0 bases from V and 6 bases from J, with 6 bases between. Germline V gives CDR1 SGHRS, CDR2 YFSETQ. The CDR3 totals 13 residues. On this clone itself: The antigen is undetermined.

The chain has TRBV5-1 and TRBJ2-2; maybe TRBD1 (6 bases). This sequence originates from a human patient who received an intestinal transplant, so some T cells may come from the graft donor. Material: PBMCs, obtained about 120 days after intestinal transplantation. The CDR3 DNA reads as TGCGCCAGCAGCTTGGAGGGGGCCGGGGAGCTGTTTTTT. Translation: CASSLEGAGELFF.